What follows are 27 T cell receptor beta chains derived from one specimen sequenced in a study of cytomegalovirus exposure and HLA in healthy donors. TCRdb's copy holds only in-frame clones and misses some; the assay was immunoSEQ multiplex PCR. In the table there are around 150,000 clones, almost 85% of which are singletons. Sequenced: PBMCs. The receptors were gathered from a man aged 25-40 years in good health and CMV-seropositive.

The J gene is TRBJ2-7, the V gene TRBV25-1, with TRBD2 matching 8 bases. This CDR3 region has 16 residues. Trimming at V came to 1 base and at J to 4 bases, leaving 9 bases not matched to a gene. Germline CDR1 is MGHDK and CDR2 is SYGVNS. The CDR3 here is CASSEWGTRFSYEQYF. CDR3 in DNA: TGTGCCAGCAGTGAATGGGGGACTAGATTTTCGTACGAGCAGTACTTC.

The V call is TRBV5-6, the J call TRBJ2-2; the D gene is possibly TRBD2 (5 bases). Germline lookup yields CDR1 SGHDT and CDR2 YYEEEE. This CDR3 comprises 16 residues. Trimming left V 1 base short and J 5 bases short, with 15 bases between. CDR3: CASSLFAATGTGELFF. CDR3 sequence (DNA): TGTGCCAGCAGCTTGTTTGCGGCCACGGGGACCGGGGAGCTGTTTTTT.

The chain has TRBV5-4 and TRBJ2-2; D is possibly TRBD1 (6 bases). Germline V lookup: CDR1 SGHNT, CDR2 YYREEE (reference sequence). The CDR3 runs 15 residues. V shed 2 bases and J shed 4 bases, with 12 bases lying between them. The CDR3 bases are TGTGCCAGCAGCTTTACCGGGACAACCACCGGGGAGCTGTTTTTT. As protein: CASSFTGTTTGELFF.

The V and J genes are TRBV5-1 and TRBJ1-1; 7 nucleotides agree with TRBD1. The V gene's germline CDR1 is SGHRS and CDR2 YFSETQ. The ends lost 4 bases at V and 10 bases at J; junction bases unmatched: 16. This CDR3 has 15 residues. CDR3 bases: TGCGCCAGCAGCCCAGGGACAGATCCAAAGGTGAGAGCTTTCTTT. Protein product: CASSPGTDPKVRAFF.

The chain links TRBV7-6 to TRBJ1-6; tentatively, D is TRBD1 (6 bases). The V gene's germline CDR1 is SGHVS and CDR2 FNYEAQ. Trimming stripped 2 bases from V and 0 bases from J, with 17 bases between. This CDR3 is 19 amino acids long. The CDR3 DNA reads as TGTGCCAGCAGCTTATTAGGGAGGGACACGAGCTCCTATAATTCACCCCTCCACTTT. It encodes CASSLLGRDTSSYNSPLHF.

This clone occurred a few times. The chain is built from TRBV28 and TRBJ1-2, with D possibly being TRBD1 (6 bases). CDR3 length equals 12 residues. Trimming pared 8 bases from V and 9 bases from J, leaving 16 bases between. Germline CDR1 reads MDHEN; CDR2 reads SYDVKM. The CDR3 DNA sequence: TGTGCCAGCTCACAGGGTTCCGTAAGCTACACCTTC. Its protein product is CASSQGSVSYTF.

CDR3 DNA sequence: TGTGCCAGCAGCTTGGTTGACGGACAAGGTGGCTACACCTTC. Encoded protein: CASSLVDGQGGYTF. The chain is built from TRBV5-6 and TRBJ1-2; tentatively, D is TRBD1 (5 bases). This CDR3 is built from 14 residues. The V end was cut by 0 bases, the J end by 7 bases, with 13 bases between. Germline V CDR1 and CDR2: SGHDT, YYEEEE.

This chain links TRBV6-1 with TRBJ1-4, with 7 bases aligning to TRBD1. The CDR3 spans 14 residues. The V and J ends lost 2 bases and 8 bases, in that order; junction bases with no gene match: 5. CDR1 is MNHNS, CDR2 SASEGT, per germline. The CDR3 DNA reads TGTGCCAGCAGTGAATCACAGGGGAGAGAAAAACTGTTTTTT. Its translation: CASSESQGREKLFF.

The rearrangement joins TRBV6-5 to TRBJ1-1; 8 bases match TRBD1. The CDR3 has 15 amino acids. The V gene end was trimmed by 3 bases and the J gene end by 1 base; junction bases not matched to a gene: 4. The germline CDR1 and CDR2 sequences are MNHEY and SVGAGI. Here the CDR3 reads CASSYRGTGNTEAFF. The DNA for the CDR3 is TGTGCCAGCAGTTATCGGGGGACAGGGAACACTGAAGCTTTCTTT.

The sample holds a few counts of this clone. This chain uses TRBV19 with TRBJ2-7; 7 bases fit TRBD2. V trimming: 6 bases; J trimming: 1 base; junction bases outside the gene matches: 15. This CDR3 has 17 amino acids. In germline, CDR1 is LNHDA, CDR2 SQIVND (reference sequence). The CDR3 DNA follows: TGTGCCAGTAGCCTAGCAAACCATGGCGGGGGATCCTACGAGCAGTACTTC. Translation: CASSLANHGGGSYEQYF.

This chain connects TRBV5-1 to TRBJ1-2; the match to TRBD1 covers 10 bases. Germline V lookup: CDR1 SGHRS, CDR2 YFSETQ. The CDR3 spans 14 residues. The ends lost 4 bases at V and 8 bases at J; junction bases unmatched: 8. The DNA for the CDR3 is TGCGCCAGCAGCGTGGGACAGGGGCAAGGGGGCTACACCTTC. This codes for CASSVGQGQGGYTF.

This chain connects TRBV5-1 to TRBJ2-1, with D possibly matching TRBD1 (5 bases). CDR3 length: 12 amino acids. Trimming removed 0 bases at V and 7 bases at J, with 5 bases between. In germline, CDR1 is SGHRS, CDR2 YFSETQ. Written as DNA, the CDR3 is TGCGCCAGCAGCTTGGAGGGGAATGAGCAGTTCTTC. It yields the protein CASSLEGNEQFF.

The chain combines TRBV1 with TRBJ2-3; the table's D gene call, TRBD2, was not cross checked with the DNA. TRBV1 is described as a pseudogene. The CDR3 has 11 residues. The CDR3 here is CTSRAVDTQYF. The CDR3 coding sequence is TGCACCAGCAGAGCTGTAGATACGCAGTATTTT.

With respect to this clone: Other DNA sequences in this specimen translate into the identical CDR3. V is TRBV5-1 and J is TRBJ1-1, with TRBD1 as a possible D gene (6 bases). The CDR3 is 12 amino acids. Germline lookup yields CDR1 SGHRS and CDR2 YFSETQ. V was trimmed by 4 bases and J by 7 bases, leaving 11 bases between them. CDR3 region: CASSPETGEAFF. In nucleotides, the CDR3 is TGCGCCAGCAGCCCCGAGACAGGTGAAGCTTTCTTT.

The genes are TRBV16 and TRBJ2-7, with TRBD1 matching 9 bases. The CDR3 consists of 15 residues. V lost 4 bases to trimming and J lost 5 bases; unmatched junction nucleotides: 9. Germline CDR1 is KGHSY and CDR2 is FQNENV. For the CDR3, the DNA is TGTGCCAGCAGCCTTAACAGGGGGCTTGAGGACGAGCAGTACTTC. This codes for CASSLNRGLEDEQYF.

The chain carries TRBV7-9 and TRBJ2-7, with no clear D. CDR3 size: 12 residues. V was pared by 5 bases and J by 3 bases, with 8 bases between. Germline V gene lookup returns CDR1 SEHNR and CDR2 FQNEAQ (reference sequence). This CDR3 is CASSTGGYEQYF. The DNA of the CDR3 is TGTGCCAGCAGCACCGGCGGCTACGAGCAGTACTTC.

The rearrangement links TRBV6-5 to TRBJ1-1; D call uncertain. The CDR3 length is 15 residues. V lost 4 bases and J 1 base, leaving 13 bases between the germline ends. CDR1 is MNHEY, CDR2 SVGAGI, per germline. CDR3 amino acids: CASSLFPEKNTEAFF. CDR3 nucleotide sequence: TGTGCCAGCAGTTTGTTTCCAGAAAAGAACACTGAAGCTTTCTTT.

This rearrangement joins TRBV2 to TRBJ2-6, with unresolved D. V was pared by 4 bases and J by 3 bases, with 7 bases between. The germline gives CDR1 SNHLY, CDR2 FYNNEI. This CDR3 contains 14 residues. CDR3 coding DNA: TGTGCCAGCAGTGTCGCCAGTGGGGCCAACGTCCTGACTTTC. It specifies CASSVASGANVLTF.

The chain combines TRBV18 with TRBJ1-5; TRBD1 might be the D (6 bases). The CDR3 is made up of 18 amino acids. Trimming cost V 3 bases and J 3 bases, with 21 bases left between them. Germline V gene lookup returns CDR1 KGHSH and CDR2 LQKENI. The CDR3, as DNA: TGTGCCAGCTCACCTACTACTTGGGGCGCAGGGGCCAATCAGCCCCAGCATTTT. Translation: CASSPTTWGAGANQPQHF.

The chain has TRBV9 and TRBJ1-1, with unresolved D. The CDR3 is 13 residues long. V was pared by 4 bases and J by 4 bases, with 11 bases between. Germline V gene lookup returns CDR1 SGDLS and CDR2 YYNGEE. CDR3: CASSLEEGTEAFF. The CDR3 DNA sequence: TGTGCCAGCAGCCTAGAGGAGGGCACTGAAGCTTTCTTT.

This chain's CDR3 is CASSLWGLAGGSETQYF. Here the CDR3 DNA reads TGTGCCAGCAGTTTATGGGGACTAGCGGGAGGGTCTGAGACCCAGTACTTC. The chain links TRBV27 to TRBJ2-5; 16 bases line up with TRBD2. CDR1 MNHEY and CDR2 SMNVEV come from the germline V gene (reference sequence). The CDR3 is 17 residues long. Trimming took 1 base from V and 5 from J; bases not matched to a gene: 4.

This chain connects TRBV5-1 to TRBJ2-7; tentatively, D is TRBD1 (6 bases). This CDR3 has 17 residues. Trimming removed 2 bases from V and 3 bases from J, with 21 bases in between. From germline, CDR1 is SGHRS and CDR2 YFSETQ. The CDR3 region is CASSLGSLRDIGYEQYF. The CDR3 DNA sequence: TGCGCCAGCAGCTTAGGGTCCCTCCGGGACATAGGCTACGAGCAGTACTTC.

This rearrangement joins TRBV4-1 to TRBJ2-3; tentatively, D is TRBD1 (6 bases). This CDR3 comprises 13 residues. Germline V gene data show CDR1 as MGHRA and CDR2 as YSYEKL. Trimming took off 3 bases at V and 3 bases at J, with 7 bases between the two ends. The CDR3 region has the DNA TGCGCCAGCAGCCAGGGACATACAGATACGCAGTATTTT. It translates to CASSQGHTDTQYF.

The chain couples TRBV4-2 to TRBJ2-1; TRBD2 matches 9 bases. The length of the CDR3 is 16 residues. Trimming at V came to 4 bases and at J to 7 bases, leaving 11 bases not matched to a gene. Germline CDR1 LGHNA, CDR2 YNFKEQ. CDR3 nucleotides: TGTGCCAGCAGCCCTAACGCGGGAGGGCCTGGGAATGAGCAGTTCTTC. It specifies CASSPNAGGPGNEQFF.

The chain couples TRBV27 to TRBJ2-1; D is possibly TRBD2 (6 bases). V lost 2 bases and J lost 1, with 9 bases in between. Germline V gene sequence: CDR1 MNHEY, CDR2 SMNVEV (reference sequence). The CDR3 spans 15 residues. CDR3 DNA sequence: TGTGCCAGCAGTTTAGTCCTAGCGTCCTACAATGAGCAGTTCTTC. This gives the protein CASSLVLASYNEQFF.

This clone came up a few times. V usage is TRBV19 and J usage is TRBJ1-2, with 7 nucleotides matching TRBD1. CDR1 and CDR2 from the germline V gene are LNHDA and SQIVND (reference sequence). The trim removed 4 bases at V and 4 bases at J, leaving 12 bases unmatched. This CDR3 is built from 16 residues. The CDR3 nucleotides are TGTGCCAGTAGTAGCCCAGGCCCGACAGGGCGCTATGGCTACACCTTC. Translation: CASSSPGPTGRYGYTF.

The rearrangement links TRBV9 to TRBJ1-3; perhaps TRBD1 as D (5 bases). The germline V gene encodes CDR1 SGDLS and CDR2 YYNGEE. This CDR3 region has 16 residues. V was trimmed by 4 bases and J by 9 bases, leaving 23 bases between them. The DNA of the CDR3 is TGTGCCAGCAGCCCACCCCAAGGGGAATCGTCTGGCACCATATATTTT. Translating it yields CASSPPQGESSGTIYF.